The clone carrying this T cell receptor beta chain was detected a few times. Its antigen is undetermined. This record belongs to a study of identical twins. Study outcomes and limitations: Out-of-frame sharing of TCR alpha in monozygotic twins was underestimated by models.

Losses at the gene ends were 0 bases for V and 11 bases for J; bases not matched to a gene: 6. The CDR3 is made up of 13 amino acids. CDR1 is ENHRY and CDR2 is SYGVKD in the germline V gene. TCRdb recomputed calls from the 5' RACE reads with MiXCR, one row per CDR3 protein. The data contain roughly 480,000 distinct CDR3 sequences, 20% to 25% of them singletons. These data are also associated with another study on T cells expressing NK-cell markers.

The V gene is TRBV10-3, the J gene TRBJ1-1; 7 positions agree with TRBD1. The sequenced sample consisted of CD4+ T cells sorted from blood. The sequence was collected from a woman younger than 30 in good health. The DNA for the CDR3 is TGTGCCATCAGTGAGTCGTGGGACAGCGGGGCTTTCTTT. It encodes CAISESWDSGAFF.